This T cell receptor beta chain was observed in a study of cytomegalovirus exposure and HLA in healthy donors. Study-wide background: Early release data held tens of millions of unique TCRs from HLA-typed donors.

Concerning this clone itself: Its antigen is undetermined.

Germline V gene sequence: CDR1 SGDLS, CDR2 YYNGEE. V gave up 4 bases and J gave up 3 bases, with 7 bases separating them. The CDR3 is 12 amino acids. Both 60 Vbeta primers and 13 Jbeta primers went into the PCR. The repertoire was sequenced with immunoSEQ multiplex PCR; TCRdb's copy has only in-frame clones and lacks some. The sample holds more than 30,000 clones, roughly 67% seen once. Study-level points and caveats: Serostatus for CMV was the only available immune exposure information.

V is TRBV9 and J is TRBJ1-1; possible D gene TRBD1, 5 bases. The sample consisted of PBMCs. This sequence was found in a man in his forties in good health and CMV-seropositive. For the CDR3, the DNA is TGTGCCAGCAGCCGGGGGGACACTGAAGCTTTCTTT. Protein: CASSRGDTEAFF.